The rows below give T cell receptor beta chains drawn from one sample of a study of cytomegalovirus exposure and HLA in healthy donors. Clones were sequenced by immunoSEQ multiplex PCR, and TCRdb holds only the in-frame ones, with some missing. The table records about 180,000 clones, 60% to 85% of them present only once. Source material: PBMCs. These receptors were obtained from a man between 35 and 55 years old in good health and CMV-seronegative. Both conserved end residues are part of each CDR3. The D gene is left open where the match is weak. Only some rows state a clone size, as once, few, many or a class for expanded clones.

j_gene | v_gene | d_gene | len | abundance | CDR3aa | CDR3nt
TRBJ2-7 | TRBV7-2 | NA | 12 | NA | CASSLARLEQYF | TGTGCCAGCAGCTTAGCGCGCCTCGAGCAGTACTTC
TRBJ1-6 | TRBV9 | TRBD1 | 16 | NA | CASSEMPGQDNSPLHF | TGTGCCAGCAGCGAAATGCCGGGACAGGATAATTCACCCCTCCACTTT
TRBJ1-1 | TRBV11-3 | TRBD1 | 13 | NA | CASSYDRGTEAFF | TGTGCCAGCAGCTACGACAGGGGCACTGAAGCTTTCTTT
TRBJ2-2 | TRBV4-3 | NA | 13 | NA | CASTEVGTGELFF | TGCGCCAGCACGGAGGTTGGGACCGGGGAGCTGTTTTTT
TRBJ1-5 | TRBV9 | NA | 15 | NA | CASSVGVGYNQPQHF | TGTGCCAGCAGCGTAGGGGTGGGCTACAATCAGCCCCAGCATTTT
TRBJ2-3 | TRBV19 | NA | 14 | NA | CASSPKRATDTQYF | TGTGCCAGTAGTCCGAAGCGGGCTACAGATACGCAGTATTTT
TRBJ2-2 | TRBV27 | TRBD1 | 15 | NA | CASSIGTVNTGELFF | TGTGCCAGCAGTATCGGGACAGTTAACACCGGGGAGCTGTTTTTT
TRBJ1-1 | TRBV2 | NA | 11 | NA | CASKANREAFF | TGTGCCAGCAAAGCCAACAGGGAGGCTTTCTTT
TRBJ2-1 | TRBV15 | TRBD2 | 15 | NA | CATSRDPLAGGSTIF | TGTGCCACCAGCAGAGATCCGCTAGCGGGAGGGAGCACGATCTTC
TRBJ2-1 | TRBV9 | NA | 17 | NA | CASSVGLGRGGYNEQFF | TGTGCCAGCAGCGTCGGATTGGGCAGGGGAGGGTACAATGAGCAGTTCTTC
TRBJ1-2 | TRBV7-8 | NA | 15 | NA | CASSSRAGVNYGYTF | TGTGCCAGCAGCTCCAGAGCAGGGGTAAACTATGGCTACACCTTC
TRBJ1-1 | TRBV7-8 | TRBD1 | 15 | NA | CASSSESGGGTEAFF | TGTGCCAGCAGCTCAGAGTCAGGGGGCGGGACTGAAGCTTTCTTT
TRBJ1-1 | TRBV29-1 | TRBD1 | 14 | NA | CSEQTGGMNTEAFF | TGCAGTGAGCAGACAGGGGGAATGAACACTGAAGCTTTCTTT
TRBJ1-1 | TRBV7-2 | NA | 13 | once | CASSLDRVTEAFF | TGTGCCAGCAGCTTAGATCGAGTCACTGAAGCTTTCTTT
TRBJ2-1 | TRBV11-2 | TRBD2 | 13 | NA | CASSLAGGSEQFF | TGTGCCAGCAGCTTAGCGGGGGGAAGCGAGCAGTTCTTC
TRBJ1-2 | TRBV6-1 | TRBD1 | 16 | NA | CASSARDRAAFYGYTF | TGTGCCAGCAGTGCCCGGGACAGGGCTGCTTTCTATGGCTACACCTTC
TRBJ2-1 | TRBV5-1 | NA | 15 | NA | CASSLEGGSYNEQFF | TGCGCCAGCAGCTTGGAAGGGGGCTCCTACAATGAGCAGTTCTTC
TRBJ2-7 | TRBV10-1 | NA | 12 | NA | CASGASSYEQYF | TGCGCCAGCGGGGCTAGCTCCTACGAGCAGTACTTC
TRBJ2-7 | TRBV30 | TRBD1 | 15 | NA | CAWSEGQVVFGEQYF | TGTGCCTGGAGTGAGGGACAGGTTGTTTTCGGGGAGCAGTACTTC
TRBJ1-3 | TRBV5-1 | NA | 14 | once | CASRTGGSGNTIYF | TGCGCCAGCAGGACTGGAGGCTCTGGAAACACCATATATTTT
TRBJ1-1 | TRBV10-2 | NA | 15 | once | CASSAVDRLNTEAFF | TGCGCCAGCAGTGCAGTAGACAGGCTGAACACTGAAGCTTTCTTT
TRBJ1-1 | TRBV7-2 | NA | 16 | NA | CASSLARQSSNTEAFF | TGTGCCAGCAGCTTAGCGCGACAGAGTTCGAACACTGAAGCTTTCTTT
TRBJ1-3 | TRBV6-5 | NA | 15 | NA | CASSYSYSFGNTIYF | TGTGCCAGCAGTTACTCGTACTCTTTTGGAAACACCATATATTTT
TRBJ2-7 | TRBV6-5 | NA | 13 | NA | CASSFRESYEQYF | TGTGCCAGCAGTTTCCGGGAGTCCTACGAGCAGTACTTC
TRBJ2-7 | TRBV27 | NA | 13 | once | CASSFTRGHEQYF | TGTGCCAGCAGTTTCACTAGAGGCCACGAGCAGTACTTC
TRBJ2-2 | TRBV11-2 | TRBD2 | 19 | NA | CASSLDFLTSGSRTGELFF | TGTGCCAGCAGCTTAGATTTCTTAACTAGCGGGAGCCGGACCGGGGAGCTGTTTTTT
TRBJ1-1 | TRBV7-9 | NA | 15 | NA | CASSLFRGMNTEAFF | TGTGCCAGCAGCTTATTCCGGGGGATGAACACTGAAGCTTTCTTT
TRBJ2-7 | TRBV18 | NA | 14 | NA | CASSARDIWNEQYF | TGTGCCAGCTCGGCCCGGGACATTTGGAACGAGCAGTACTTC
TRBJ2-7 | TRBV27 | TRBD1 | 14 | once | CASSFGTGDYEQYF | TGTGCCAGCAGTTTCGGGACAGGTGATTACGAGCAGTACTTC
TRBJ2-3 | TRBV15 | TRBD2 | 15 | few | CATSRATSVTDTQYF | TGTGCCACCAGCAGGGCGACTAGCGTAACAGATACGCAGTATTTT
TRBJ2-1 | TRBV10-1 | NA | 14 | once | CASSEWPLVNEQFF | TGCGCCAGCAGTGAGTGGCCCTTGGTCAATGAGCAGTTCTTC
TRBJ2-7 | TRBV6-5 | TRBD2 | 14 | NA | CASRYGTSGYEQYF | TGTGCCAGCAGGTATGGGACTAGCGGGTACGAGCAGTACTTC
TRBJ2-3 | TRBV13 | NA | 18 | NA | CASSVPSVLGGTTDTQYF | TGTGCCAGCAGCGTCCCTAGCGTGCTTGGGGGAACCACAGATACGCAGTATTTT
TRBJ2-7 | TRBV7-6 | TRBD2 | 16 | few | CASSLQEAGAPYEQYF | TGTGCCAGCAGCTTACAGGAAGCGGGGGCCCCCTACGAGCAGTACTTC
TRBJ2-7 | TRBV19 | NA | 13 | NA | CASMDSRGHEQYF | TGTGCCAGTATGGACTCGCGGGGGCACGAGCAGTACTTC
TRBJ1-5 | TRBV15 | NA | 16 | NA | CATSRIRGDSNQPQHF | TGTGCCACCAGCAGGATTCGGGGGGATAGCAATCAGCCCCAGCATTTT
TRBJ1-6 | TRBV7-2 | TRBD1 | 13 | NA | CASGDRGNSPLHF | TGTGCCAGCGGGGACAGGGGGAATTCACCCCTCCACTTT
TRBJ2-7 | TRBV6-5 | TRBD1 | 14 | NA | CASSPVGGFYEQYF | TGTGCCAGCAGCCCCGTAGGGGGCTTCTACGAGCAGTACTTC
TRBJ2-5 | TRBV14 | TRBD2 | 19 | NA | CASSQGPLALAGYQETQYF | TGTGCCAGCAGCCAAGGGCCCCTTGCGTTAGCGGGGTACCAAGAGACCCAGTACTTC
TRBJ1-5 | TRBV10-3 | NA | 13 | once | CAISAGVSQPQHF | TGTGCCATCAGTGCCGGGGTTAGTCAGCCCCAGCATTTT
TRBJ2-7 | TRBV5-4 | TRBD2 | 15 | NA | CASSPSGTLSYEQYF | TGTGCCAGCAGCCCCAGCGGGACCCTCTCCTACGAGCAGTACTTC
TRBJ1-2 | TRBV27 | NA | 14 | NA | CASSASFMVSGYTF | TGTGCCAGCAGCGCGAGTTTTATGGTTAGTGGCTACACCTTC
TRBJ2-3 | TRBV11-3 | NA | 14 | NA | CASSPRRDTDTQYF | TGTGCCAGCAGCCCCCGGAGGGACACAGATACGCAGTATTTT
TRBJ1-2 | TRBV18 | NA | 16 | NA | CASSPSVGSRGSGYTF | TGCGCCAGCTCACCATCCGTGGGATCAAGGGGCTCTGGCTACACCTTC
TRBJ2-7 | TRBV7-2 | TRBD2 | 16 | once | CASSFPFGGSSYEQYF | TGTGCCAGCAGCTTCCCTTTTGGCGGGAGCTCCTACGAGCAGTACTTC
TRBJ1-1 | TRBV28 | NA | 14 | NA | CASSSRGRYTEAFF | TGTGCCAGCAGTTCCCGGGGAAGATACACTGAAGCTTTCTTT
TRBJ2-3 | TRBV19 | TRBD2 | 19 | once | CASSYGTSGTRPPLSTQYF | TGTGCCAGTAGTTACGGGACTAGCGGGACACGACCCCCGTTATCCACGCAGTATTTT
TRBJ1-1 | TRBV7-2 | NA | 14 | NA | CASSQSGGNTEAFF | TGTGCCAGCAGCCAATCCGGGGGAAACACTGAAGCTTTCTTT
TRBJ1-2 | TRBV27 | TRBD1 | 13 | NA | CASSLLNTGGETF | TGTGCCAGCAGTTTATTAAATACAGGGGGCGAAACCTTC
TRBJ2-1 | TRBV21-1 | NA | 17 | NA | CASSKAPGQGSYNEQFF | TGTGCCAGCAGCAAAGCGCCAGGACAGGGTTCCTACAATGAGCAGTTCTTC
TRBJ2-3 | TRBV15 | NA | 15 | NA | CATSTTGYSTDTQYF | TGTGCCACTTCAACGACAGGTTATAGCACAGATACGCAGTATTTT
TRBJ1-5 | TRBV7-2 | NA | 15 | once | CASSSQGTGNQPQHF | TGTGCCAGCAGCTCGCAGGGTACGGGCAATCAGCCCCAGCATTTT
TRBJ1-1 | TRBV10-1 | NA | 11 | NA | CASSGPGGAFF | TGCGCCAGCAGTGGGCCTGGAGGAGCTTTCTTT
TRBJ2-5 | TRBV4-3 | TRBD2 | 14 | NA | CASSARLAGETQYF | TGCGCCAGCAGCGCACGACTAGCTGGGGAGACCCAGTACTTC
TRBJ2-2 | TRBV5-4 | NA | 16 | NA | CASSFGGLLNTGELFF | TGTGCCAGCAGCTTTGGGGGACTCTTAAACACCGGGGAGCTGTTTTTT
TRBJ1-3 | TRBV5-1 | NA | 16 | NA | CASSLGRGLNGNTIYF | TGCGCCAGCAGCTTGGGAAGAGGGTTAAATGGAAACACCATATATTTT
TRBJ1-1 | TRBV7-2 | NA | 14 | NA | CASSAQQGNTEAFF | TGTGCCAGCAGCGCCCAACAGGGGAACACTGAAGCTTTCTTT
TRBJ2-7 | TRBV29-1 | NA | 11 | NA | CSVGWLYEQYF | TGCAGCGTTGGATGGCTCTACGAGCAGTACTTC
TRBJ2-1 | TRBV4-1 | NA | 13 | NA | CASSLGGPDEQFF | TGCGCCAGCAGCCTCGGGGGGCCAGATGAGCAGTTCTTC